Listed below are T cell receptor beta chains from one sample, sequenced in a study of blood T cell repertoires in COVID-19. Profiled with immunoSEQ multiplex PCR; TCRdb holds only in-frame clones, not every one. The data hold 130,000 to 150,000 clones, with about 89% observed a single time. Specimen: PBMCs or T cells enriched from blood (not recorded which). All receptors come from a man aged 55 to 69 who had recovered from COVID-19. Both conserved end residues are part of each CDR3. Each record gives: CDR3 DNA, CDR3 protein, clone size, V gene, J gene, D gene. D genes are given only for firm matches. Not all rows give a size; the values are once, few, many and, for expanded clones, a class.

DNA: TGTGCCAGCAGTTTAGAGACACCTAGCACAGATACGCAGTATTTT; CDR3: CASSLETPSTDTQYF; size: -; V: TRBV28; J: TRBJ2-3; D: -
DNA: TGTGCCCGCAGAGAAGCTGGCGGGAGGGCCAAATACAATGAGCAGTTCTTC; CDR3: CARREAGGRAKYNEQFF; size: -; V: TRBV30; J: TRBJ2-1; D: TRBD2
DNA: TGTGCCAGTAGTATAGAGATGACTAGCGAGGATGAGCAGTTCTTC; CDR3: CASSIEMTSEDEQFF; size: -; V: TRBV19; J: TRBJ2-1; D: TRBD2
DNA: TGCGCCAGCAGCCCGACAGGGGGCGTCGTTTCACCCCTCCACTTT; CDR3: CASSPTGGVVSPLHF; size: -; V: TRBV5-1; J: TRBJ1-6; D: TRBD1
DNA: TGTGCCAGCAGTTACCTAGCGGGTTCGAAGACCCAGTACTTC; CDR3: CASSYLAGSKTQYF; size: -; V: TRBV28; J: TRBJ2-5; D: TRBD2
DNA: TGTGCCAGCAGCGTACAGTCGTACACTGAAGCTTTCTTT; CDR3: CASSVQSYTEAFF; size: -; V: TRBV9; J: TRBJ1-1; D: -
DNA: TGTGCCAGCAGCTTAGTTGGACTAGCGGGCTATGAGCAGTTCTTC; CDR3: CASSLVGLAGYEQFF; size: once; V: TRBV7-3; J: TRBJ2-1; D: TRBD2
DNA: TGTGCCACTATGCGGGGGATGGATGAAAAACTGTTTTTT; CDR3: CATMRGMDEKLFF; size: -; V: TRBV19; J: TRBJ1-4; D: -
DNA: TGCGCCAGCAGTGTTAGCGGGGGGGGCGAGGTGGCCCAGTACTTC; CDR3: CASSVSGGGEVAQYF; size: -; V: TRBV10-2; J: TRBJ2-5; D: TRBD2
DNA: TGTGCCAGCAGTCCCCCTCGGGGGGATAATTCACCCCTCCACTTT; CDR3: CASSPPRGDNSPLHF; size: -; V: TRBV27; J: TRBJ1-6; D: -
DNA: TGTGCCAGTGGACAGGGCCGCAATCAGCCCCAGCATTTT; CDR3: CASGQGRNQPQHF; size: -; V: TRBV7-8; J: TRBJ1-5; D: TRBD1
DNA: TGTGCCAGCAGCGGTCCCAGGGTTAACTATGGCTACACCTTC; CDR3: CASSGPRVNYGYTF; size: -; V: TRBV6-2/TRBV6-3; J: TRBJ1-2; D: -
DNA: TGTGCCAGCTCACCGGGGACAGGGGAAGAGACCCAGTACTTC; CDR3: CASSPGTGEETQYF; size: -; V: TRBV18; J: TRBJ2-5; D: TRBD1
DNA: TGTGCCAGCGCGCTCTTAGCGGGAGGCTCCTACGAGCAGTACTTC; CDR3: CASALLAGGSYEQYF; size: -; V: TRBV7-2; J: TRBJ2-7; D: TRBD2
DNA: TGTTCAAGCGGGAGAACCTACGAGCAGTACTTC; CDR3: CSSGRTYEQYF; size: -; V: TRBV6-6; J: TRBJ2-7; D: TRBD2
DNA: TGTGCCAGCAGTTTCCTAGCGGCAAAGTTCCAAGAGACCCAGTACTTC; CDR3: CASSFLAAKFQETQYF; size: -; V: TRBV6-5; J: TRBJ2-5; D: TRBD2
DNA: TGTGCCAGTAGTAGAGGCAATGAGCAGTTCTTC; CDR3: CASSRGNEQFF; size: -; V: TRBV19; J: TRBJ2-1; D: -
DNA: TGTGCCAGCTCACTTAGCCTAGTGAATGAGCAGTTCTTC; CDR3: CASSLSLVNEQFF; size: -; V: TRBV18; J: TRBJ2-1; D: -
DNA: TGTGCCAGCAGTTCCCAAAGGGGGCCCAACTATGGCTACACCTTC; CDR3: CASSSQRGPNYGYTF; size: once; V: TRBV6-5; J: TRBJ1-2; D: TRBD1
DNA: TGTGCCAGCAGTTCAACAGGGTTCTCGGACACTGAAGCTTTCTTT; CDR3: CASSSTGFSDTEAFF; size: -; V: TRBV28; J: TRBJ1-1; D: -
DNA: TGTGCCAGCAGTTTCGGGACTAGCAATGAGCAGTTCTTC; CDR3: CASSFGTSNEQFF; size: -; V: TRBV12-3/TRBV12-4; J: TRBJ2-1; D: TRBD2
DNA: TGTGCCAGCCGCACGACTAGCGGGGGGGAGACCCAGTACTTC; CDR3: CASRTTSGGETQYF; size: -; V: TRBV13; J: TRBJ2-5; D: TRBD2
DNA: TGTGCCAGTAGTGGGTGGTTCGGGACAATGAACACTGAAGCTTTCTTT; CDR3: CASSGWFGTMNTEAFF; size: -; V: TRBV19; J: TRBJ1-1; D: -
DNA: TGTGCCAGCAGCTCGACAGGCCAATTGGGCCAGATTTACTTC; CDR3: CASSSTGQLGQIYF; size: -; V: TRBV27; J: TRBJ2-7; D: -